The 22 T cell receptor beta chains given below trace back to one sample, sequenced in a study of identical twins. TCRdb re-called the 5' RACE reads with MiXCR, one entry per CDR3 protein. The table includes roughly 200,000 distinct CDR3 sequences, about a sixth detected once. The data were also submitted as part of a second study, on T cells expressing NK-cell markers.

The sequenced sample was CD8+ T cells sorted from blood. The receptors here all came from a woman in her late teens or twenties in good health.

This clonotype was observed a handful of times. V gene TRBV12-3 or TRBV12-4 combines with J gene TRBJ1-2; D is uncertain. Trimming cost V 4 bases and J 8 bases, with 11 bases left between them. This CDR3 is 12 amino acids long. The DNA of the CDR3 is TGTGCCAGCAGTTCTGGTGCATCCGGCTACACCTTC. Translation: CASSSGASGYTF.

This clonotype was observed a handful of times. The V and J genes are TRBV6-1 and TRBJ2-1; TRBD2 matches 9 bases. This CDR3 region has 14 residues. J lost 2 bases, V lost 9 bases, and 5 bases had no gene match. Germline V lookup: CDR1 MNHNS, CDR2 SASEGT. CDR3 sequence reads: CASSGSGPYNEQFF. The CDR3 region has the DNA TGTGCCAGTAGCGGGAGTGGTCCCTACAATGAGCAGTTCTTC.

This clonotype was detected a few times. The chain recombines TRBV7-9 with TRBJ2-7, with 7 bases matching TRBD1. Germline lookup yields CDR1 SEHNR and CDR2 FQNEAQ (reference sequence). The CDR3 covers 15 residues. With 3 bases clipped from V and 3 bases from J, the junction kept 8 bases outside the gene matches. The CDR3 DNA is TGTGCCAGCAGCTTTGATCAATGGGACAGCTACGAGCAGTACTTC. This codes for CASSFDQWDSYEQYF. Based on the CDR3 plus reference TRBV7-9 and TRBJ2-7, the full variable domain is DTGVSQNPRHKITKRGQNVTFRCDPISEHNRLYWYRQTLGQGPEFLTYFQNEAQLEKSRLLSDRFSAERPKGSFSTLEIQRTEQGDSAMYLCASSFDQWDSYEQYFGPGTRLTVT.

The V gene is TRBV20-1, the J gene TRBJ1-6; the match to TRBD1 covers 9 bases. The junction had 6 bases not matched to a gene; V was cut back by 6 bases and J by 0 bases. Germline CDR1 DFQATT, CDR2 SNEGSKA (reference sequence). The CDR3 is made up of 16 amino acids. The DNA for the CDR3 is TGCAGTGCAAGGGACAGGGATACCTCCTATAATTCACCCCTCCACTTT. Protein: CSARDRDTSYNSPLHF.

This clonotype appeared a few times. The CDR3 DNA is TGTGCCATCAGTGAAGACAGGCCCAACTACGAGCAGTACTTC. This sequence encodes CAISEDRPNYEQYF. The chain employs TRBV10-3 and TRBJ2-7; a possible D gene is TRBD1 (6 bases). This CDR3 has 14 residues. Germline CDR1 is ENHRY and CDR2 is SYGVKD. The germline V and J ends were trimmed by 3 bases and 3 bases, with 12 bases remaining between them.

This clonotype was seen only a few times. This sequence joins TRBV12-3 or TRBV12-4 and TRBJ2-1; tentatively, D is TRBD2 (5 bases). V lost 8 bases to trimming and J lost 5 bases, with 13 bases between them. The CDR3 length is 13 residues. The DNA for the CDR3 is TGTGCCAGCCTTGGACTGTCCCACAATGAGCAGTTCTTC. Protein sequence: CASLGLSHNEQFF.

The J gene is TRBJ1-2, the V gene TRBV29-1; D uncertain. The length of the CDR3 is 13 residues. Germline CDR1 and CDR2: SQVTM and ANQGSEA. The V and J ends lost 4 bases and 2 bases respectively, with 11 bases between them. The DNA for the CDR3 is TGCAGCGTTGGGCGGGAAACAAACTATGGCTACACCTTC. Translated, it gives CSVGRETNYGYTF.

This clonotype was counted only a few times. The J gene is TRBJ2-3, the V gene TRBV19; tentatively, D is TRBD2 (6 bases). The CDR3 consists of 16 residues. V dropped 5 bases and J dropped 0 bases, with 15 bases sitting between them. Germline assignment: CDR1 LNHDA and CDR2 SQIVND (reference sequence). CDR3: CASSDGGAPSTDTQYF. The CDR3 bases are TGTGCCAGTAGTGATGGCGGGGCGCCTAGCACAGATACGCAGTATTTT.

The sample holds a few counts of this clonotype. The rearrangement uses TRBV20-1 and TRBJ2-3; a possible D gene is TRBD2 (6 bases). The V gene's germline CDR1 is DFQATT and CDR2 SNEGSKA (reference sequence). CDR3 size: 15 residues. Trimming stripped 6 bases from V and 0 bases from J, with 16 bases between. CDR3 region: CSARDRGTSTDTQYF. Here the CDR3 DNA reads TGCAGTGCCAGGGACCGGGGGACTAGCACAGATACGCAGTATTTT.

This clonotype was counted a few times. This chain uses TRBV9 with TRBJ2-1; TRBD2 is a possible D gene (5 bases). The germline CDR1 and CDR2 sequences are SGDLS and YYNGEE. This CDR3 has 17 amino acids. Between the trimmed V and J ends, which lost 0 bases and 0 bases, there was a span of 13 bases. The CDR3 here is CASSVGRRGSSYNEQFF. DNA for the CDR3: TGTGCCAGCAGCGTAGGGCGGAGAGGGAGCTCCTACAATGAGCAGTTCTTC.

The chain recombines TRBV9 with TRBJ2-1; D unresolved. V dropped 4 bases and J dropped 6 bases, with 14 bases sitting between them. Germline V lookup: CDR1 SGDLS, CDR2 YYNGEE. The CDR3 sequence is 14 residues long. The CDR3 DNA reads as TGTGCCAGCAGCAAGGGCGGCCCCCTCAATGAGCAGTTCTTC. It specifies CASSKGGPLNEQFF.

V gene TRBV11-2 combines with J gene TRBJ2-1; unclear D gene. Germline V lookup: CDR1 SGHAT, CDR2 FQNNGV. The CDR3 consists of 13 residues. The ends were cut back, 5 bases at V and 5 bases at J, with 10 bases in the middle. The CDR3 loop reads CASSVATHNEQFF. DNA for the CDR3: TGTGCCAGCAGCGTCGCCACACACAATGAGCAGTTCTTC. The full variable domain, rest sourced from reference TRBV11-2 and TRBJ2-1, is EAGVAQSPRYKIIEKRQSVAFWCNPISGHATLYWYQQILGQGPKLLIQFQNNGVVDDSQLPKDRFSAERLKGVDSTLKIQPAKLEDSAVYLCASSVATHNEQFFGPGTRLTVL.

The V and J genes are TRBV7-9 and TRBJ1-2; D gene uncertain. This CDR3 comprises 13 residues. The germline V gene encodes CDR1 SEHNR and CDR2 FQNEAQ (reference sequence). V shed 1 base and J shed 6 bases, with 9 bases lying between them. The CDR3 protein is CASSLGKVDGYTF. CDR3 DNA sequence: TGTGCCAGCAGCTTAGGCAAGGTCGATGGCTACACCTTC.

This clonotype was found a few times. This chain uses TRBV11-2 with TRBJ2-7; 8 nucleotides agree with TRBD2. The CDR3 is 14 residues long. Germline V lookup: CDR1 SGHAT, CDR2 FQNNGV. J was trimmed by 3 bases and V by 0 bases; bases with no gene match: 1. The CDR3 region has the DNA TGTGCCAGCAGCTTAGAGCGGGAGGTCTACGAGCAGTACTTC. It translates to CASSLEREVYEQYF.

This clonotype appeared a few times. This chain joins TRBV11-2 and TRBJ1-4; possibly TRBD1 for D (6 bases). The CDR3 totals 14 residues. Per the germline V gene, CDR1 is SGHAT and CDR2 is FQNNGV. Deletions cut 5 bases from V and 6 bases from J, with 13 bases between. In DNA, the CDR3 is TGTGCCAGCAGCGGATGGGGGGGGCATGAAAAACTGTTTTTT. Translated: CASSGWGGHEKLFF.

V gene TRBV4-3 combines with J gene TRBJ2-1; the match to TRBD1 covers 8 bases. The CDR3 sequence is 16 residues long. J lost 1 base, V lost 0 bases, and 2 bases had no gene match. Germline V lookup: CDR1 LGHNA, CDR2 YSLEER. The CDR3 sequence is CASSQDHRGSYNEQFF. The CDR3 bases are TGCGCCAGCAGCCAAGACCACAGGGGGTCCTACAATGAGCAGTTCTTC.

The rearrangement links TRBV5-6 to TRBJ2-1, with unresolved D. The CDR3 is made up of 14 amino acids. In germline, CDR1 is SGHDT, CDR2 YYEEEE. V was shortened by 0 bases and J by 9 bases, with 13 bases between the two germline ends. The CDR3 sequence is CASSLGWPLGEQFF. The CDR3 region has the DNA TGTGCCAGCAGCTTGGGTTGGCCCCTCGGTGAGCAGTTCTTC. Variable domain in full (rest from reference TRBV5-6 and TRBJ2-1): DAGVTQSPTHLIKTRGQQVTLRCSPKSGHDTVSWYQQALGQGPQFIFQYYEEEERQRGNFPDRFSGHQFPNYSSELNVNALLLGDSALYLCASSLGWPLGEQFFGPGTRLTVL.

The chain is built from TRBV4-3 and TRBJ1-2; D is ambiguous. V was clipped by 1 base and J by 2 bases, with 11 bases between them. The germline V gene encodes CDR1 LGHNA and CDR2 YSLEER. The CDR3 runs to 15 residues. CDR3 nucleotides: TGCGCCAGCAGCCAAGTGACCGAATCCAACTATGGCTACACCTTC. Translated: CASSQVTESNYGYTF.

This clonotype was detected many times. This chain links TRBV29-1 with TRBJ2-7, with 9 bases lining up with TRBD1. Germline V lookup: CDR1 SQVTM, CDR2 ANQGSEA. The CDR3 extends over 16 amino acids. The J segment lost 3 bases and the V segment lost 0 bases, leaving 9 bases of the junction unmatched. In nucleotides, the CDR3 is TGCAGCGTTGAAGACCCGGACAGGGGAGTGAGCTACGAGCAGTACTTC. This translates into CSVEDPDRGVSYEQYF.

This clonotype was detected a few times. The chain uses TRBV20-1 and TRBJ2-7; maybe TRBD1 (6 bases). V dropped 3 bases and J dropped 1 base, with 10 bases sitting between them. The CDR3 has 13 residues. Germline V CDR1 and CDR2: DFQATT, SNEGSKA (reference sequence). This chain's CDR3 is CSASDRRSYEQYF. The CDR3 bases are TGCAGTGCTAGCGACAGGAGGTCCTACGAGCAGTACTTC.

This clonotype has a handful of counts. The chain uses TRBV7-8 and TRBJ2-7, with D perhaps assigned TRBD1 or TRBD2 (5 bases each). The germline V and J ends were trimmed by 4 bases and 0 bases, with 10 bases remaining between them. The CDR3 runs 14 residues. CDR1 SGHVS and CDR2 FQNEAQ come from the germline V gene. The CDR3 loop is CASSSLGTSYEQYF. The CDR3 nucleotides read TGTGCCAGCAGCTCCCTCGGGACCTCCTACGAGCAGTACTTC.

The chain carries TRBV29-1 and TRBJ1-2; a weak D match, TRBD1 (5 bases). The germline V gene has CDR1 SQVTM and CDR2 ANQGSEA. Trimming stripped 7 bases from V and 4 bases from J, with 19 bases between. The CDR3 contains 14 residues. The CDR3 nucleotides are TGCAGCGCAGGACCACAGGAAATTCTCTATGGCTACACCTTC. Translation gives CSAGPQEILYGYTF. Supplemented by reference TRBV29-1 and TRBJ1-2, the full variable domain reads SAVISQKPSRDICQRGTSLTIQCQVDSQVTMMFWYRQQPGQSLTLIATANQGSEATYESGFVIDKFPISRPNLTFSTLTVSNMSPEDSSIYLCSAGPQEILYGYTFGSGTRLTVV.